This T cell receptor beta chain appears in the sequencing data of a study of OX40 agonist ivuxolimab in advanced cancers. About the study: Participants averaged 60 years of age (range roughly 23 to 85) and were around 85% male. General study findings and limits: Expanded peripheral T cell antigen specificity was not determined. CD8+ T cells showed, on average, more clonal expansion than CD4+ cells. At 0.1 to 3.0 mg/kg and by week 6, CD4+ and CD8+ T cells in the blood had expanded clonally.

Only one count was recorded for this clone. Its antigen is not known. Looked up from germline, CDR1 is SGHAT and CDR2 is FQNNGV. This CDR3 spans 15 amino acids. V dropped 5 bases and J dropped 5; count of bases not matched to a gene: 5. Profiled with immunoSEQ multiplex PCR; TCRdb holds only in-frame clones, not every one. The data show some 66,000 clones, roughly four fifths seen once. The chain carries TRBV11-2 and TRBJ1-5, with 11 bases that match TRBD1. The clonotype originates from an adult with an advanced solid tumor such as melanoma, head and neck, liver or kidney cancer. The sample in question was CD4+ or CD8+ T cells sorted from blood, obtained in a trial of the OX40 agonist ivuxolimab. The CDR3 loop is CASSPGQGGDQPQHF. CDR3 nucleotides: TGTGCCAGCAGCCCGGGACAGGGGGGCGATCAGCCCCAGCATTTT.